The 28 T cell receptor beta chains listed next were all sequenced from one sample in a study of a mutant IDH1 vaccine in newly diagnosed glioma. Method: immunoSEQ multiplex PCR; TCRdb's copy keeps in-frame clones and lacks some. The sample includes some 58,000 clones, 80% to 90% of them seen just once. Their recognized antigens are unknown. Described time point: week 35, safety follow-up. One vaccine dose held 300 ug of mutant IDH1 20-mer peptide and came with topical imiquimod. Source: PBMCs, taken from a glioma patient whose treatment included an IDH1 peptide vaccine. These receptors were taken from a middle-aged man with glioma.

This clone was detected a few times. The genes are TRBV6-6 and TRBJ1-4; D gene ambiguous. Deletions cut 0 bases from V and 12 bases from J, with 2 bases between. The CDR3 totals 10 residues. The germline V gene encodes CDR1 MNHNY and CDR2 SVGAGI (reference sequence). CDR3 protein: CASSYSELFF. DNA for the CDR3: TGTGCCAGCAGTTACTCAGAACTGTTTTTT.

This rearrangement joins TRBV11-3 to TRBJ2-7; D is unclear. The length of the CDR3 is 12 residues. The germline V and J ends were trimmed by 4 bases and 6 bases, with 10 bases remaining between them. Germline values: CDR1 SGHNT, CDR2 YENEEA. The CDR3 here is CASSSSTGEQYF. The DNA of the CDR3 is TGTGCCAGCAGCTCAAGTACGGGCGAGCAGTACTTC. The full variable domain, in which reference TRBV11-3 and TRBJ2-7 provide the parts outside the CDR3, is EAGVVQSPRYKIIEKKQPVAFWCNPISGHNTLYWYLQNLGQGPELLIRYENEEAVDDSQLPKDRFSAERLKGVDSTLKIQPAELGDSAVYLCASSSSTGEQYFGPGTRLTVT.

The rearrangement joins TRBV9 to TRBJ2-7, with D hard to call. Trimming removed 0 bases at V and 4 bases at J, with 11 bases between. This CDR3 contains 14 residues. The V gene's germline CDR1 is SGDLS and CDR2 YYNGEE. CDR3: CASSVAANRYEQYF. The CDR3 DNA is TGTGCCAGCAGCGTAGCGGCGAACCGTTACGAGCAGTACTTC.

This chain joins TRBV28 and TRBJ2-1; 10 bases line up with TRBD2. Losses at the gene ends were 7 bases for V and 9 bases for J; bases not matched to a gene: 15. Germline CDR1 and CDR2: MDHEN and SYDVKM. The CDR3 runs to 16 residues. The CDR3 DNA is TGTGCCAGCACCTCCCTAGCGGGAGAAAAAATTCTTGAGCAGTTCTTC. As protein: CASTSLAGEKILEQFF.

This clone was counted once. The chain employs TRBV29-1 and TRBJ2-3, with a tentative D call TRBD1 (6 bases). V was shortened by 7 bases and J by 2 bases, with 16 bases between the two germline ends. The CDR3 extends over 14 amino acids. Germline V gene sequence: CDR1 SQVTM, CDR2 ANQGSEA. CDR3 in amino acids: CSGTGLSITDTQYF. In nucleotides, the CDR3 is TGCAGCGGAACAGGGTTGTCTATCACAGATACGCAGTATTTT.

The chain couples TRBV15 to TRBJ1-5; D remains ambiguous. The CDR3 has 13 residues. Trimming cost V 0 bases and J 7 bases, with 7 bases left between them. Germline loops: CDR1 LNHNV, CDR2 YYDKDF (reference sequence). In DNA form, the CDR3 reads TGTGCCACCAGCAGAGAAGGGTCCCAGCCCCAGCATTTT. Translation: CATSREGSQPQHF.

This chain links TRBV7-2 with TRBJ2-7, with 8 nucleotides matching TRBD1. After removal of 3 bases from V and 5 bases from J, the junction contained 6 bases not matched to a gene. The germline gives CDR1 SGHTA, CDR2 FQGNSA. The CDR3 runs to 14 residues. CDR3 DNA sequence: TGTGCCAGCAGCTTCGGACAGGGAACCAACGAGCAGTACTTC. Amino acid sequence: CASSFGQGTNEQYF.

The sample holds a few counts of this clone. The rearrangement links TRBV5-5 to TRBJ2-5; 10 nucleotides line up with TRBD2. Looked up from germline, CDR1 is SGHKS and CDR2 is YYEKEE (reference sequence). J gave up 1 base and V 4 bases, and 4 bases lay outside the gene matches. The CDR3 has 15 residues. The DNA of the CDR3 is TGTGCCAGCAGCCCGGCTAGCGGGGGCCAAGAGACCCAGTACTTC. Protein: CASSPASGGQETQYF. The variable domain in full, completed from reference TRBV5-5 and TRBJ2-5, reads DAGVTQSPTHLIKTRGQQVTLRCSPISGHKSVSWYQQVLGQGPQFIFQYYEKEERGRGNFPDRFSARQFPNYSSELNVNALLLGDSALYLCASSPASGGQETQYFGPGTRLLVL.

This rearrangement joins TRBV5-1 to TRBJ1-1; possible D gene TRBD1, 6 bases. CDR3 length: 16 residues. V was cut by 0 bases and J by 5 bases, with 17 bases left in between. The germline V gene encodes CDR1 SGHRS and CDR2 YFSETQ. The CDR3 DNA is TGCGCCAGCAGCTTGGAGGCAGGGGCAGGAGGTACTGAAGCTTTCTTT. Translated: CASSLEAGAGGTEAFF.

This chain uses TRBV5-4 with TRBJ1-1; 12 bases agree with TRBD1. J gave up 1 base and V 4 bases, and 5 bases lay outside the gene matches. Germline values: CDR1 SGHNT, CDR2 YYREEE (reference sequence). The CDR3 is 16 amino acids. Here the CDR3 DNA reads TGTGCCAGCAGCGGGGGGACAGGGGGCAGGAACACTGAAGCTTTCTTT. This translates into CASSGGTGGRNTEAFF.

The chain uses TRBV27 and TRBJ1-5; the D is unclear. Germline CDR1 MNHEY, CDR2 SMNVEV (reference sequence). Trimming removed 4 bases at V and 4 bases at J, with 11 bases between. The CDR3 is 14 residues long. The CDR3 DNA follows: TGTGCCAGCAGTTATAGGGCAGATAATCAGCCCCAGCATTTT. Translated, it gives CASSYRADNQPQHF.

The rearrangement uses TRBV19 and TRBJ1-2; possibly TRBD1 for D (5 bases). The CDR3 spans 15 residues. The germline V gene has CDR1 LNHDA and CDR2 SQIVND (reference sequence). V lost 6 bases, J lost 8 bases, and 22 bases lay in between. The CDR3 sequence is CASRPRAGQVGGYTF. CDR3 DNA sequence: TGTGCCAGTAGGCCCCGGGCAGGGCAGGTTGGAGGCTACACCTTC.

The gene calls are TRBV2 and TRBJ1-5; TRBD1 might be the D (5 bases). Trimming removed 6 bases from V and 2 bases from J, with 17 bases in between. The length of the CDR3 is 16 residues. Germline V CDR1 and CDR2: SNHLY, FYNNEI. In DNA, the CDR3 is TGTGCCAGCAGGGGGGGTGAAGGGAAAGGCAATCAGCCCCAGCATTTT. Encoded protein: CASRGGEGKGNQPQHF.

J is TRBJ2-1 and V is TRBV2, with TRBD2 matching 10 bases. The CDR3 contains 14 residues. Germline-derived CDR1 and CDR2 are SNHLY and FYNNEI. V was pared by 7 bases and J by 3 bases, with 3 bases of the junction left unmatched. In DNA form, the CDR3 reads TGTGCCAGCACCGGGACTAGCGACTACAATGAGCAGTTCTTC. Translated, it gives CASTGTSDYNEQFF.

The chain employs TRBV18 and TRBJ2-5; TRBD1 agrees at 9 bases. The V gene end was trimmed by 6 bases and the J gene end by 3 bases; junction bases not matched to a gene: 5. The V gene's germline CDR1 is KGHSH and CDR2 LQKENI. There are 14 residues in the CDR3. This chain's CDR3 is CASSPGQGKETQYF. CDR3 coding DNA: TGTGCCAGCTCGCCTGGACAGGGGAAAGAGACCCAGTACTTC.

J is TRBJ1-4 and V is TRBV21-1. TRBV21-1 is deemed a pseudogene. The CDR3 extends over 15 amino acids. This CDR3 is CASSKVAWINEKLFF. CDR3 coding DNA: TGTGCCAGCAGCAAGGTCGCCTGGATTAATGAAAAACTGTTTTTT.

The rearrangement joins TRBV4-1 to TRBJ2-1; TRBD2 matches at 7 bases. CDR3 length equals 18 residues. The germline CDR1 and CDR2 sequences are MGHRA and YSYEKL. The V gene end was trimmed by 1 base and the J gene end by 0 bases; junction bases not matched to a gene: 9. Here the CDR3 DNA reads TGCGCCAGCAGCCAAGTAGCGGGCGATGCAAGCTCCTACAATGAGCAGTTCTTC. This encodes CASSQVAGDASSYNEQFF.

This clone was detected only a few times. This sequence joins TRBV28 and TRBJ2-1, with D maybe TRBD1 (5 bases). The V and J ends lost 4 bases and 6 bases respectively, with 13 bases between them. This CDR3 comprises 14 residues. CDR1 is MDHEN and CDR2 is SYDVKM in the germline V gene. The CDR3 DNA reads TGTGCCAGCAGTTCAGGGTTACCCCCCAATGAGCAGTTCTTC. Its translation is CASSSGLPPNEQFF.

The gene calls are TRBV28 and TRBJ2-6; 8 nucleotides agree with TRBD1. CDR1 MDHEN and CDR2 SYDVKM come from the germline V gene. The length of the CDR3 is 17 residues. V shed 2 bases and J 4 bases; nucleotides not matched to a gene: 7. CDR3 bases: TGTGCCAGCAGTTTACGACAGGGGCGTACAGGGGCCAACGTCCTGACTTTC. Translation gives CASSLRQGRTGANVLTF.

The chain has TRBV4-2 and TRBJ2-2; 10 positions match TRBD2. Losses at the gene ends were 0 bases for V and 5 bases for J; bases not matched to a gene: 3. The CDR3 loop spans 16 amino acids. Germline-derived CDR1 and CDR2 are LGHNA and YNFKEQ. Here the CDR3 reads CASSQEVTSGTGELFF. The CDR3 DNA is TGTGCCAGCAGCCAAGAGGTGACTAGCGGGACCGGGGAGCTGTTTTTT.

V gene TRBV7-3 combines with J gene TRBJ2-5; possible D gene TRBD1, 6 bases. Germline V gene data show CDR1 as SGHTA and CDR2 as FQGTGA. CDR3 length equals 14 residues. Trimming took off 5 bases at V and 5 bases at J, with 15 bases between the two ends. The chain's CDR3 is CASSLQGPGETQYF. CDR3 nucleotide sequence: TGTGCCAGCAGCCTTCAGGGGCCGGGGGAGACCCAGTACTTC.

The chain combines TRBV7-2 with TRBJ2-1, with D possibly TRBD1 on 5 matching bases. This CDR3 region has 16 residues. V was shortened by 2 bases and J by 2 bases, with 13 bases between the two germline ends. Germline CDR1 and CDR2: SGHTA and FQGNSA. CDR3 amino acids: CASSLKAGRTYNEQFF. CDR3 nucleotides: TGTGCCAGCAGCTTAAAGGCAGGGCGAACCTACAATGAGCAGTTCTTC. Based on the CDR3 plus reference TRBV7-2 and TRBJ2-1, the full variable domain is GAGVSQSPSNKVTEKGKDVELRCDPISGHTALYWYRQSLGQGLEFLIYFQGNSAPDKSGLPSDRFSAERTGGSVSTLTIQRTQQEDSAVYLCASSLKAGRTYNEQFFGPGTRLTVL.

The chain is built from TRBV5-1 and TRBJ1-2; D unclear. CDR1 is SGHRS, CDR2 YFSETQ, per germline. Between the trimmed V and J ends, which lost 4 bases and 7 bases, there was a span of 11 bases. The CDR3 is made up of 12 amino acids. The CDR3 loop is CASSLGTLGYTF. The CDR3 nucleotides are TGCGCCAGCAGCCTGGGAACTCTTGGCTACACCTTC.

The count of this clone is one. The V call is TRBV19, the J call TRBJ1-1; D may be TRBD1 (6 bases). V dropped 3 bases and J dropped 1 base, with 18 bases sitting between them. The germline CDR1 and CDR2 sequences are LNHDA and SQIVND (reference sequence). This CDR3 is 17 amino acids long. This CDR3 reads CASSIHPRQATNTEAFF. The CDR3 nucleotides are TGTGCCAGTAGTATTCACCCAAGACAGGCCACGAACACTGAAGCTTTCTTT.

This clone was observed a few times. The genes are TRBV7-9 and TRBJ1-1, with D perhaps TRBD1 (5 bases). There are 15 residues in the CDR3. V lost 3 bases, J lost 1 base, and 12 bases lay in between. Germline V lookup: CDR1 SEHNR, CDR2 FQNEAQ (reference sequence). CDR3 sequence (DNA): TGTGCCAGCAGCTTGGCGAGGGGACCGAACACTGAAGCTTTCTTT. Translation gives CASSLARGPNTEAFF.

About this clone itself: Sequence at one end of the junction differs from germline and may be a read error. The chain joins TRBV11-2 to TRBJ1-4; TRBD1 might be the D (5 bases). The germline CDR1 and CDR2 sequences are SGHAT and FQNNGV. This CDR3 is 17 amino acids long. The CDR3 protein is CASSLGDLLASNEKLFF. CDR3 sequence (DNA): TGTGCCAGCAGTTTAGGGGACTTACTGGCTTCTAATGAAAAACTGTTTTTT.

The chain recombines TRBV4-2 with TRBJ2-1; D is undetermined. CDR1 LGHNA and CDR2 YNFKEQ come from the germline V gene. The CDR3 extends over 17 amino acids. V lost 0 bases, J lost 3 bases, and 15 bases lay in between. The CDR3, as DNA: TGTGCCAGCAGCCAAGATCTCGGAGCGCGAGTCTACAATGAGCAGTTCTTC. Translation: CASSQDLGARVYNEQFF.

The chain uses TRBV29-1 and TRBJ2-6; TRBD1 or TRBD2 may be the D gene (6 bases each). Between the trimmed V and J ends, which lost 3 bases and 4 bases, there was a span of 13 bases. The length of the CDR3 is 15 residues. Germline CDR1 reads SQVTM; CDR2 reads ANQGSEA. CDR3 nucleotides: TGCAGCGTTGATGGGGGGCACAGAGGGGCCAACGTCCTGACTTTC. Translating gives CSVDGGHRGANVLTF.